Listed here is a single T cell receptor (beta chain). This specimen comes from a study of blood T cell repertoires in COVID-19. Across the whole study: Sample material is recorded as cDNA or gDNA derived from T cells, B-cell-depleted T cells, or PBMCs.

Per the study methods: Amplification from reference gene primers served as the basis for estimated nucleated cell counts. The table came from immunoSEQ multiplex PCR; TCRdb's copy has only in-frame clones and leaves some out. D and trimming come from the DNA, and the V and J calls and clone size come from that table. The sample lists about 52,000 clones; 81% were seen once. The receptor comes from a woman over 75 with COVID-19, enrolled during active disease. The sequenced sample consisted of peripheral blood.

The CDR3 loop is CASASYSGETQYF. DNA for the CDR3: TGTGCCAGCGCGAGTTACAGTGGAGAGACCCAGTACTTC. V gene TRBV28 combines with J gene TRBJ2-5; unclear D gene. Trimming took off 8 bases at V and 4 bases at J, with 14 bases between the two ends. There are 13 residues in the CDR3. CDR1 and CDR2 (germline): MDHEN, SYDVKM.